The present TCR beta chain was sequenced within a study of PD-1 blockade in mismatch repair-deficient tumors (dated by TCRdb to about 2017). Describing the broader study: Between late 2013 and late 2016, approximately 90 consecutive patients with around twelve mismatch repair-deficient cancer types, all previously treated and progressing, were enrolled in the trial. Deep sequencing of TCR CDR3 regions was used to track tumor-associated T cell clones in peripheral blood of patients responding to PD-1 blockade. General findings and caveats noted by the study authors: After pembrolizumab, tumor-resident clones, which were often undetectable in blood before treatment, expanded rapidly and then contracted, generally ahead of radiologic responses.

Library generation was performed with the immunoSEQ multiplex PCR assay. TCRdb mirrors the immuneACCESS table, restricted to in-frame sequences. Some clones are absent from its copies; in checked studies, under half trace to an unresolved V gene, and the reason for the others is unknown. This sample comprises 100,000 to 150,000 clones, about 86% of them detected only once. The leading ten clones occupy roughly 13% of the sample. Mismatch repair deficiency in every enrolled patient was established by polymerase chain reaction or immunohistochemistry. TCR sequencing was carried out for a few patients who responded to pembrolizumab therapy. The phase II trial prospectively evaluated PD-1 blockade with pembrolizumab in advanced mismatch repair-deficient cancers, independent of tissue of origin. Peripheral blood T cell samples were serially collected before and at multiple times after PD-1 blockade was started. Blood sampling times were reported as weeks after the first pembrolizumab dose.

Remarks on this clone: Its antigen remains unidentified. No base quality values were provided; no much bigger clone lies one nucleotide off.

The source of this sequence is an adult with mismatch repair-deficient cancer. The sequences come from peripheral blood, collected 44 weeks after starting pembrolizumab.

The CDR3: CASSEAGHFLSGNTIYF. The bases are TGTGCCAGCAGTGAAGCGGGACATTTCCTCTCTGGAAACACCATATATTTT. The chain was built from TRBV2 and TRBJ1-3; a tentative D match to TRBD1 spans 6 bases. The germline V gene supplies CDR1 SNHLY and CDR2 FYNNEI. Its CDR3 holds 17 amino acids, cysteine through phenylalanine. Only the CDR3 DNA is retained, 51 bases long and in frame from the first base. The V and J ends are trimmed by 0 bases and 0 bases, leaving 12 bases between them.